The clone carrying this TCR beta chain was recorded a few times. Antigen: not known. Using a J-beta primer mix together with a sample-barcoded 5' primer, a second PCR was run for about 7 to 12 cycles. Any given sample supplied a minimum of 3 million CDR3-containing paired-end reads. TCRdb reprocessed the 5' RACE reads with MiXCR, giving one entry per CDR3 protein. The sample lists fewer than 800,000 distinct CDR3 sequences, 20% to 25% occurring once. These data originate in a study of blood T cells in healthy people across ages. Regarding the study as a whole: Diversity was higher, and naive CD4+ cells more numerous, in long-lived donors than in aged donors.

The length of the CDR3 is 15 residues. Germline V lookup: CDR1 KGHDR, CDR2 SFDVKD. The chain has TRBV24-1 and TRBJ2-5; 7 bases are a match to TRBD2. The better agreement between TRBJ2-7 and the DNA end casts doubt on the J call. Input material: blood. This clonotype was sampled from a man aged 65 to 85 in good health. CDR3 DNA sequence: TGTGCCACCAGTGATGGGAAGTCGGGAGGCTACGAGCAGTACTTC. This translates into CATSDGKSGGYEQYF.